This T cell receptor beta chain was sequenced in a study of cytomegalovirus exposure and HLA in healthy donors. Study results and limitations: The study designated 160 or so TCR beta chains cytomegalovirus-associated. Confirmation was obtained in vitro that a few CMV-associated chains are specific for CMV antigens.

For this clone: Its antigen is as yet unknown.

Germline loops: CDR1 KGHSH, CDR2 LQKENI. With 2 bases clipped from V and 2 bases from J, the junction kept 5 bases outside the gene matches. This CDR3 has 17 amino acids. The protocol was immunoSEQ multiplex PCR, while the TCRdb copy is restricted to in-frame clones and leaves out a portion. This sample has 200,000 or so clones, with more than 80% found just once. Sequencing was carried out using PBMCs. The clonotype originates from a man between 18 and 35 years old in good health and CMV-seropositive. The V call is TRBV18, the J call TRBJ2-7; 14 positions match TRBD2. The CDR3 sequence is CASSPGLAGGPAYEQYF. DNA of the CDR3: TGTGCCAGCTCACCAGGACTAGCGGGAGGTCCCGCCTACGAGCAGTACTTC.